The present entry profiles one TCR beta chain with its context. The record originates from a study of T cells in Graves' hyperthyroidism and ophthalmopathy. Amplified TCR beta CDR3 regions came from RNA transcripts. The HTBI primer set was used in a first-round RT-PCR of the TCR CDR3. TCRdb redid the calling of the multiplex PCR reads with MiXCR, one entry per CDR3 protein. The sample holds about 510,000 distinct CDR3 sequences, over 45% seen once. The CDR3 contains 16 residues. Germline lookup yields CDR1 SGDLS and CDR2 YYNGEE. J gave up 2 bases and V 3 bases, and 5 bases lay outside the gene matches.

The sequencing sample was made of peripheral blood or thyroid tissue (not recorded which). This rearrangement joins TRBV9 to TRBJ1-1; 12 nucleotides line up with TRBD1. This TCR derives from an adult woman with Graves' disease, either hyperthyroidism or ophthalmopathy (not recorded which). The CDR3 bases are TGTGCCAGCAGCGGTGGGACAGGGGGCAGTAACACTGAAGCTTTCTTT. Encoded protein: CASSGGTGGSNTEAFF.